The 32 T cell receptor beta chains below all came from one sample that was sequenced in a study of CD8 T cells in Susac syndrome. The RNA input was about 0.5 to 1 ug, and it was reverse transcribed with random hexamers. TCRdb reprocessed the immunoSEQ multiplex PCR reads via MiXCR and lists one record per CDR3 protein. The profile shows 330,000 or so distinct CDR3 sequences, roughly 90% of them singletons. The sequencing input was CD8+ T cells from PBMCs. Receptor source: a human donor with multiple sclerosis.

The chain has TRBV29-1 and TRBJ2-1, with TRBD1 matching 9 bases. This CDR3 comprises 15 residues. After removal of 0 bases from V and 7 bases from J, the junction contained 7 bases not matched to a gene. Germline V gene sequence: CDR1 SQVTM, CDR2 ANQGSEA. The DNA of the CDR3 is TGCAGCGTTGAAGATCAGGGGACAGGGATAAATGAGCAGTTCTTC. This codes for CSVEDQGTGINEQFF.

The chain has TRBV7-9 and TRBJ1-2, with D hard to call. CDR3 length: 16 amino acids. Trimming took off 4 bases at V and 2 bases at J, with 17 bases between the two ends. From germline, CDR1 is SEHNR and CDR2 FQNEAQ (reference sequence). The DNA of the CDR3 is TGTGCCAGCAGCTCAACTAACCTAGGACTGAACTATGGCTACACCTTC. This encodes CASSSTNLGLNYGYTF.

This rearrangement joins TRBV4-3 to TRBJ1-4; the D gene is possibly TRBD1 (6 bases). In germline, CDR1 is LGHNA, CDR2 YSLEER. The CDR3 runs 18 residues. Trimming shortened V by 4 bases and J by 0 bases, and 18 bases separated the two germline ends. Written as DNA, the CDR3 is TGCGCCAGCAGCCGAGAAGCCAAACAGGGAACAACTAATGAAAAACTGTTTTTT. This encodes CASSREAKQGTTNEKLFF.

The CDR3 coding sequence is TGTGCCAGCAGCCCCGGGGAAGGTGCTAGCACAGATACGCAGTATTTT. As protein: CASSPGEGASTDTQYF. This rearrangement joins TRBV13 to TRBJ2-3; tentative D call: TRBD2 (5 bases). The V gene lost 5 bases and the J gene lost 0 bases, with 15 bases spanning the gap. The CDR3 runs 16 residues. The V gene's germline CDR1 is PRHDT and CDR2 FYEKMQ (reference sequence).

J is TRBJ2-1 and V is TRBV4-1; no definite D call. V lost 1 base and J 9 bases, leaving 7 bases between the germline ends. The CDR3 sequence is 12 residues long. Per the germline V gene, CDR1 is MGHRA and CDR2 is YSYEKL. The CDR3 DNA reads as TGCGCCAGCAGCCAAGGCTTCAGTGAGCAGTTCTTC. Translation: CASSQGFSEQFF.

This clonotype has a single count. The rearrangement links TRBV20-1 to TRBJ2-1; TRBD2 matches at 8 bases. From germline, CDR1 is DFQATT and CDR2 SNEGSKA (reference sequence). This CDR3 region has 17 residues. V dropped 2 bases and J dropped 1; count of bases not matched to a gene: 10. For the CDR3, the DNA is TGCAGTGCTAGACTCCTCCGGGAGGGCCCGTCCTACAATGAGCAGTTCTTC. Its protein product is CSARLLREGPSYNEQFF.

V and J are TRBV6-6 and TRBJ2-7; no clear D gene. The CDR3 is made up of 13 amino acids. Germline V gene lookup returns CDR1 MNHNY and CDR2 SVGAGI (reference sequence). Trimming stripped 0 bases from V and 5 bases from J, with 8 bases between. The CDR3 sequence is CASSYSGIHEQYF. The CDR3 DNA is TGTGCCAGCAGTTACTCGGGTATACACGAGCAGTACTTC.

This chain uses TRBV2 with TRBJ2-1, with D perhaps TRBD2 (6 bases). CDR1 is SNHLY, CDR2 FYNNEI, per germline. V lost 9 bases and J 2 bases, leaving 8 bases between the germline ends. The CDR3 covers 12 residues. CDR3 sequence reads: CASPGAYNEQFF. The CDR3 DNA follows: TGTGCCAGTCCGGGGGCCTACAATGAGCAGTTCTTC.

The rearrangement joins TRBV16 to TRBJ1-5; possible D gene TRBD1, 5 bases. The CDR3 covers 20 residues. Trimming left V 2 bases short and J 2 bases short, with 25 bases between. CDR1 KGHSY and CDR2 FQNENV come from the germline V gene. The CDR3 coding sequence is TGTGCCAGCAGCCAAGATAAGATACACTGGGACTATATGGGCAATCAGCCCCAGCATTTT. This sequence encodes CASSQDKIHWDYMGNQPQHF.

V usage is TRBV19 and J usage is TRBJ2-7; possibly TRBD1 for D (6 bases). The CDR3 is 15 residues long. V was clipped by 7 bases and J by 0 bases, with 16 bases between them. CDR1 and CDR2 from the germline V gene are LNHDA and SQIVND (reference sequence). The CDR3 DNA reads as TGTGCCAGTACCATAGGGCAGGGGAGCTCCTACGAGCAGTACTTC. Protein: CASTIGQGSSYEQYF. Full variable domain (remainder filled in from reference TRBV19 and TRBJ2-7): DGGITQSPKYLFRKEGQNVTLSCEQNLNHDAMYWYRQDPGQGLRLIYYSQIVNDFQKGDIAEGYSVSREKKESFPLTVTSAQKNPTAFYLCASTIGQGSSYEQYFGPGTRLTVT.

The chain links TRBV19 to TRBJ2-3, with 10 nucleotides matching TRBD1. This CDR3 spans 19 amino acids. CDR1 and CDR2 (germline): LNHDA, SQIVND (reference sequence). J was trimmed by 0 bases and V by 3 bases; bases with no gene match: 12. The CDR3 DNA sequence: TGTGCCAGTAGTATCGGGACAGGGGATTTATCCCATAGCACAGATACGCAGTATTTT. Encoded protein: CASSIGTGDLSHSTDTQYF.

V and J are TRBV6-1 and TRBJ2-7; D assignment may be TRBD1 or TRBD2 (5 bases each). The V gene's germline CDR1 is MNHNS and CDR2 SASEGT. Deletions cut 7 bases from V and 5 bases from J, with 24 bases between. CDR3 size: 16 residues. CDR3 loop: CASTALETGTRNEQYF. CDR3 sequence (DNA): TGTGCCAGCACCGCTCTAGAAACCGGGACCCGCAACGAGCAGTACTTC.

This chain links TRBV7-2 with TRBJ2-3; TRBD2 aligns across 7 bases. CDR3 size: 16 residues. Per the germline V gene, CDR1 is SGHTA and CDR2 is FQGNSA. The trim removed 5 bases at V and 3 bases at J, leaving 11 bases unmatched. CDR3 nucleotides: TGTGCCAGCAGCCCATGGACTAGGGGAGTGACAGATACGCAGTATTTT. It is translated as CASSPWTRGVTDTQYF.

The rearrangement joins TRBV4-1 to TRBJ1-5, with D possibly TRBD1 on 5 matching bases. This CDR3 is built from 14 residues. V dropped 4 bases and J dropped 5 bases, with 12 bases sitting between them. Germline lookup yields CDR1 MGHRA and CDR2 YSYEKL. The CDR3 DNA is TGCGCCAGCAGCCTGAACCTGGGGGATCAGCCCCAGCATTTT. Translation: CASSLNLGDQPQHF.

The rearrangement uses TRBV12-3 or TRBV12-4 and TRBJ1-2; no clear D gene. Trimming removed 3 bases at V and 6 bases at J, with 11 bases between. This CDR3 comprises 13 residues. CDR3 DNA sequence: TGTGCCAGCAGTTTCTCGGGGTTTGATGGCTACACCTTC. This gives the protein CASSFSGFDGYTF.

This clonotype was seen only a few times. The chain's CDR3 is CASSSTSYEQYF. The CDR3 DNA reads as TGTGCCAGCAGTTCGACTTCCTACGAGCAGTACTTC. The gene calls are TRBV27 and TRBJ2-7, with D unresolved. The CDR3 length is 12 residues. Trimming stripped 4 bases from V and 1 base from J, with 5 bases between. The germline V gene encodes CDR1 MNHEY and CDR2 SMNVEV (reference sequence).

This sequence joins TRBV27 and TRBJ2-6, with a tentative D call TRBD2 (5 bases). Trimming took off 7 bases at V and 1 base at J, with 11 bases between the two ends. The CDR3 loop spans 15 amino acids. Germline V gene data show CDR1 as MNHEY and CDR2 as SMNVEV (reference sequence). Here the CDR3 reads CASTWRASGANVLTF. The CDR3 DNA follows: TGTGCCAGCACCTGGCGGGCGTCTGGGGCCAACGTCCTGACTTTC.

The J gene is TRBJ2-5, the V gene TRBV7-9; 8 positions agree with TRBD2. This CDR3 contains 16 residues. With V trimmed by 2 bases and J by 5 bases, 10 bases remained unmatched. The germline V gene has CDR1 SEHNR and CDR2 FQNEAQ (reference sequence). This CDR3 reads CASSLTLAGSEETQYF. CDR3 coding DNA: TGTGCCAGCAGCTTAACCCTAGCGGGTTCGGAGGAGACCCAGTACTTC.

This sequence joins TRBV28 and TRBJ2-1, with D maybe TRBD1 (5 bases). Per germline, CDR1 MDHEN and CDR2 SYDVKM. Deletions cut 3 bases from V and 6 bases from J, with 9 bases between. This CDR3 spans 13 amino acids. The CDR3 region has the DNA TGTGCCAGCAGTTTCCAGGGTTTCAATGAGCAGTTCTTC. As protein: CASSFQGFNEQFF.

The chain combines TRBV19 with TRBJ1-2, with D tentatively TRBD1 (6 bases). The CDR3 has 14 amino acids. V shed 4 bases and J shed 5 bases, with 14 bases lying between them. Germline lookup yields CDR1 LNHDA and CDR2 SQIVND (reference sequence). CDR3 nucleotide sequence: TGTGCCAGTAGTAAAGGGACACTAAGTTATGGCTACACCTTC. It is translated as CASSKGTLSYGYTF.

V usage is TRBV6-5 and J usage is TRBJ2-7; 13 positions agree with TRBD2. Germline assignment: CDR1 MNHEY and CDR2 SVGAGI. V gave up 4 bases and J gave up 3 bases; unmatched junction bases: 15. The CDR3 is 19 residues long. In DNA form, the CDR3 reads TGTGCCAGCAGTTCGTGGACTAGCGGGAGAGACCCTTCAAACTACGAGCAGTACTTC. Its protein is CASSSWTSGRDPSNYEQYF.

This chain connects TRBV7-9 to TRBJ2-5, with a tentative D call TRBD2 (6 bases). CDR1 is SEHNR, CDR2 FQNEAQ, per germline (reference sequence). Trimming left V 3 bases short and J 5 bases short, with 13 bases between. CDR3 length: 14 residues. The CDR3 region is CASSLSRELETQYF. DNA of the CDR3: TGTGCCAGCAGCTTGAGTCGGGAGCTGGAGACCCAGTACTTC.

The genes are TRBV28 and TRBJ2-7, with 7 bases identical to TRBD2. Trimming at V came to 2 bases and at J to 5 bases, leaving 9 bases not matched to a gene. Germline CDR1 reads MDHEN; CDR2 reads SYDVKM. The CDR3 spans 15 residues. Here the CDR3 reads CASSLGPGRANEQYF. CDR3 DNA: TGTGCCAGCAGTTTAGGGCCAGGGAGGGCGAACGAGCAGTACTTC.

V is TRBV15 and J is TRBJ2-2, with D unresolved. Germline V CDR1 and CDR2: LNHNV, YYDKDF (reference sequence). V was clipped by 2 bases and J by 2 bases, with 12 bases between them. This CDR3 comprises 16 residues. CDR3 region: CATSRTHTANTGELFF. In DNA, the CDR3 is TGTGCCACCAGCAGAACCCACACAGCCAACACCGGGGAGCTGTTTTTT.

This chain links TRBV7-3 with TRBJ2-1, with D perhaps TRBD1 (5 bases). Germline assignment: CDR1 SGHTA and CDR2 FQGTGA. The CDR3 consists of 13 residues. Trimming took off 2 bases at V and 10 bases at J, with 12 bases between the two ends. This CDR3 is CASSLSPAGEQFF. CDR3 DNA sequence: TGTGCCAGCAGCTTATCCCCAGCAGGGGAGCAGTTCTTC.

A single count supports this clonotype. CDR3 coding DNA: TGCAGTGCTAGAGAGCTAGCGGGGGGCTCCTACAATGAGCAGTTCTTC. Residues: CSARELAGGSYNEQFF. The gene calls are TRBV20-1 and TRBJ2-1; 11 nucleotides agree with TRBD2. Trimming cost V 0 bases and J 0 bases; bases outside gene matches: 1. Germline CDR1 is DFQATT and CDR2 is SNEGSKA (reference sequence). The CDR3 has 16 amino acids.

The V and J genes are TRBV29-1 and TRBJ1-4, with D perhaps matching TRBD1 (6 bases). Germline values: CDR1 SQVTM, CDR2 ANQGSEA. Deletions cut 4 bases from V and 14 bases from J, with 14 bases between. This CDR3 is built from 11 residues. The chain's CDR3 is CSVVVDRWLFF. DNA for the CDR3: TGCAGCGTTGTTGTCGACAGGTGGCTGTTTTTT.

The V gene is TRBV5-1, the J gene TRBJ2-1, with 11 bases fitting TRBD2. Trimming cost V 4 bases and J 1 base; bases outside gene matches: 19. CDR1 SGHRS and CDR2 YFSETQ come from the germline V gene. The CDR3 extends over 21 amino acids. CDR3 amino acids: CASSLLPDLKGLAASYNEQFF. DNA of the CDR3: TGCGCCAGCAGCCTCCTCCCTGACTTAAAGGGACTAGCGGCATCCTACAATGAGCAGTTCTTC.

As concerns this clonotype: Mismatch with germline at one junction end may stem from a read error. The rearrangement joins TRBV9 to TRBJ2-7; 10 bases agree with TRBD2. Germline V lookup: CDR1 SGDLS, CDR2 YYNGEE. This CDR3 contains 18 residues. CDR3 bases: TGTGCCAGCAGCCCCAGTGGTGGTAGCGGGAGGTCCACCTACAAGCAGTACTTC. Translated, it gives CASSPSGGSGRSTYKQYF.

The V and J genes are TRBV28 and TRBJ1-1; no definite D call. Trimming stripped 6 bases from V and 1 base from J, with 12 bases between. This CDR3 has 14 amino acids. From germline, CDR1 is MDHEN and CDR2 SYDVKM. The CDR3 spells CASSTPLRNTEAFF. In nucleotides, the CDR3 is TGTGCCAGCAGCACTCCCCTGAGGAACACTGAAGCTTTCTTT.

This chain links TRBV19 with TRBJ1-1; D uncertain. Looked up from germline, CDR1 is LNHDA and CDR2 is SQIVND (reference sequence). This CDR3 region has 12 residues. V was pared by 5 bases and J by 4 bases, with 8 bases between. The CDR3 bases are TGTGCCAGTAGTCATGGGATCACTGAAGCTTTCTTT. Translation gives CASSHGITEAFF.

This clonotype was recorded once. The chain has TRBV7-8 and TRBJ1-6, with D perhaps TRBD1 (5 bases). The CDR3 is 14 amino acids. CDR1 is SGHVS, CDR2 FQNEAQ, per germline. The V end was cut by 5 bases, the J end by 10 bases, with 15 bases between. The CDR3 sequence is CASSPSGGESPLHF. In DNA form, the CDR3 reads TGTGCCAGCAGCCCCTCTGGGGGAGAGTCACCCCTCCACTTT.